The clone carrying this TCR beta chain was found a few times. The CDR3 length is 11 residues. The germline V gene encodes CDR1 LNHDA and CDR2 SQIVND (reference sequence). V lost 8 bases, J lost 8 bases, and 5 bases stayed unmatched. Researchers took RNA transcripts and amplified the TCR beta CDR3 regions from them. Carried out on the TCR CDR3, a first-round RT-PCR used the HTBI primer set. TCRdb re-called the multiplex PCR reads with MiXCR, one entry per CDR3 protein. The repertoire holds about 290,000 distinct CDR3 sequences, with roughly 15% as singletons. The sample originates from a study of T cells in Graves' hyperthyroidism and ophthalmopathy.

The specimen was blood. The receptor was isolated from a woman aged 45-59 years with Graves' hyperthyroidism that later progressed to Graves' ophthalmopathy. The rearrangement joins TRBV19 to TRBJ1-2, with 7 bases that match TRBD1. CDR3 region: CASEQGKGYTF. DNA for the CDR3: TGTGCCAGTGAACAGGGGAAGGGCTACACCTTC.